A single sample is the source of the 14 T cell receptor beta chains below, sequenced in a study of blood T cell repertoires in COVID-19. Measured with immunoSEQ multiplex PCR; TCRdb has only the in-frame clones, and not every one. The sample has about 400,000 clones; roughly 86% are singletons. The sequenced sample consisted of PBMCs or T cells enriched from blood (not recorded which). All receptors come from a woman aged 40 to 50 with acute COVID-19.

The chain links TRBV4-2 to TRBJ2-1; 11 bases fit TRBD2. The CDR3 has 16 residues. The junction had 6 bases not matched to a gene; V was cut back by 4 bases and J by 4 bases. The germline V gene has CDR1 LGHNA and CDR2 YNFKEQ. CDR3 nucleotides: TGTGCCAGCAGCCCAGTTCGGACTAGCGGGTACAATGAGCAGTTCTTC. Its translation: CASSPVRTSGYNEQFF.

The chain has TRBV28 and TRBJ2-7, with 10 bases fitting TRBD1. Germline CDR1 MDHEN, CDR2 SYDVKM. The V gene end was trimmed by 3 bases and the J gene end by 6 bases; junction bases not matched to a gene: 2. This CDR3 has 13 amino acids. The CDR3 reads CASSFGTGVEQYF. CDR3 coding DNA: TGTGCCAGCAGTTTCGGGACAGGGGTCGAGCAGTACTTC.

The CDR3 loop is CASSPGQGHPYEQYF. The CDR3 coding sequence is TGTGCCAGCAGCCCGGGACAGGGACACCCCTACGAGCAGTACTTC. The genes are TRBV5-4 and TRBJ2-7; 9 bases align to TRBD1. CDR3 size: 15 residues. Germline CDR1 reads SGHNT; CDR2 reads YYREEE (reference sequence). Germline trimming cut 4 bases from V and 2 bases from J; bases unmatched to any gene: 7.

CDR3 loop: CASSHVSGVYEQYF. CDR3 DNA: TGTGCCAGCAGCCACGTTAGCGGGGTCTACGAGCAGTACTTC. This chain links TRBV3-1 (or the pseudogene TRBV3-2) with TRBJ2-7, with 8 positions matching TRBD2. Germline CDR1 is LGHDT and CDR2 is YNNKEL (reference sequence). The V segment lost 3 bases and the J segment 3 bases; nucleotides outside the gene matches: 4. The CDR3 spans 14 residues.

This clone was seen only a few times. The chain employs TRBV5-1 and TRBJ1-1; D call uncertain. Germline V lookup: CDR1 SGHRS, CDR2 YFSETQ. V gave up 0 bases and J gave up 1 base, with 10 bases separating them. The CDR3 length is 15 residues. The CDR3 DNA reads TGCGCCAGCAGCTTGGAGTCCGGGAAGAACACTGAAGCTTTCTTT. It translates to CASSLESGKNTEAFF.

The J gene is TRBJ2-7, the V gene TRBV5-1, with D perhaps matching TRBD1 (5 bases). From germline, CDR1 is SGHRS and CDR2 YFSETQ. This CDR3 comprises 14 residues. Trimming stripped 2 bases from V and 5 bases from J, with 14 bases between. In DNA, the CDR3 is TGCGCCAGCAGCTTCGGTCAGGGTTCCAACGAGCAGTACTTC. Protein product: CASSFGQGSNEQYF.

The genes are TRBV5-1 and TRBJ1-6; TRBD1 is a possible D gene (6 bases). The germline gives CDR1 SGHRS, CDR2 YFSETQ. V lost 2 bases and J lost 9, with 12 bases in between. The CDR3 sequence is 14 residues long. The DNA for the CDR3 is TGCGCCAGCAGCTTATCCGGGACATCTTCACCCCTCCACTTT. Residues: CASSLSGTSSPLHF.

J is TRBJ2-6 and V is TRBV19; TRBD2 aligns across 8 bases. Germline assignment: CDR1 LNHDA and CDR2 SQIVND (reference sequence). V shed 5 bases and J 3 bases; nucleotides not matched to a gene: 6. The CDR3 length is 16 residues. The CDR3 protein is CASSQAGALGANVLTF. The DNA of the CDR3 is TGTGCCAGTAGTCAAGCGGGGGCGCTTGGGGCCAACGTCCTGACTTTC.

J is TRBJ1-4 and V is TRBV10-3, with TRBD1 identical over 8 bases. The V and J ends lost 3 bases and 8 bases, in that order; junction bases with no gene match: 8. The CDR3 length is 15 residues. The germline V gene has CDR1 ENHRY and CDR2 SYGVKD. DNA of the CDR3: TGTGCCATCAGTGACCCGGACAGGGCGATCGAAAAACTGTTTTTT. This sequence encodes CAISDPDRAIEKLFF.

As for this clone: Other DNA sequences in the same sample also yield this CDR3. The V gene is TRBV5-1, the J gene TRBJ1-1; tentative D call: TRBD1 (5 bases). The V and J ends lost 0 bases and 4 bases respectively, with 10 bases between them. The CDR3 has 14 amino acids. CDR1 is SGHRS and CDR2 is YFSETQ in the germline V gene. This chain's CDR3 is CASSLGQGGTEAFF. CDR3 DNA sequence: TGCGCCAGCAGCTTGGGTCAGGGTGGCACTGAAGCTTTCTTT.

This sequence joins TRBV4-1 and TRBJ2-2; the match to TRBD2 covers 15 bases. CDR1 is MGHRA, CDR2 YSYEKL, per germline. The V gene end was trimmed by 6 bases and the J gene end by 4 bases; junction bases not matched to a gene: 9. This CDR3 has 18 amino acids. This chain's CDR3 is CASRHQGTSGGRTGELFF. DNA for the CDR3: TGCGCCAGCAGACACCAAGGGACTAGCGGGGGGCGCACCGGGGAGCTGTTTTTT.

On this clone itself: In the same sample, other DNA sequences code for this CDR3. V usage is TRBV18 and J usage is TRBJ2-5; D is possibly TRBD1 (5 bases). With 3 bases removed from V and 5 bases from J, the gap between germline ends came to 10 bases. Germline assignment: CDR1 KGHSH and CDR2 LQKENI. The CDR3 runs 13 residues. Written as DNA, the CDR3 is TGTGCCAGCTCACCCGGCAGGGCTGAGACCCAGTACTTC. Its protein product is CASSPGRAETQYF. Supplemented by reference TRBV18 and TRBJ2-5, the full variable domain reads NAGVMQNPRHLVRRRGQEARLRCSPMKGHSHVYWYRQLPEEGLKFMVYLQKENIIDESGMPKERFSAEFPKEGPSILRIQQVVRGDSAAYFCASSPGRAETQYFGPGTRLLVL.

This clone was seen only once. The gene calls are TRBV4-1 and TRBJ2-7, with D perhaps matching TRBD1 (5 bases). From germline, CDR1 is MGHRA and CDR2 YSYEKL. The CDR3 consists of 15 residues. V was cut by 0 bases and J by 2 bases, with 11 bases left in between. CDR3 nucleotide sequence: TGCGCCAGCAGCCAAGATCAAAGGGGCCCCTACGAGCAGTACTTC. It specifies CASSQDQRGPYEQYF.

The rearrangement joins TRBV12-3 or TRBV12-4 to TRBJ2-7; the match to TRBD2 covers 8 bases. This CDR3 is built from 13 residues. The V segment lost 5 bases and the J segment 3 bases; nucleotides outside the gene matches: 3. The CDR3 here is CASSREGGYEQYF. The DNA for the CDR3 is TGTGCCAGCAGTCGGGAGGGGGGCTACGAGCAGTACTTC.